The 27 T cell receptor beta chains below all came from one sample that was sequenced in a study of T cells in localized non-small cell lung cancer. The data were produced by immunoSEQ multiplex PCR, yet TCRdb's version contains in-frame clones alone and is incomplete. The sample contains 70,000 to 80,000 clones, 88% of which appear only once. The input for sequencing was peripheral blood, taken before any cancer treatment. The origin of the receptors is a woman aged 35 to 70 with stage I squamous cell lung carcinoma.

The chain recombines TRBV29-1 with TRBJ2-1, with 7 bases that match TRBD1. Germline V CDR1 and CDR2: SQVTM, ANQGSEA. CDR3 length: 15 amino acids. V lost 5 bases and J lost 0; bases outside the gene matches: 7. The CDR3 nucleotides read TGCAGCGTTCCCACGGGACAGAGCTCCTACAATGAGCAGTTCTTC. Its protein product is CSVPTGQSSYNEQFF.

The count of this clone is one. This chain joins TRBV2 and TRBJ2-3; D is perhaps TRBD2 (5 bases). The V end was cut by 5 bases, the J end by 1 base, with 10 bases between. The V gene's germline CDR1 is SNHLY and CDR2 FYNNEI. CDR3 length equals 14 residues. Written as DNA, the CDR3 is TGTGCCAGCAGTATTACTAGGGGCACAGATACGCAGTATTTT. Translation gives CASSITRGTDTQYF.

The chain uses TRBV7-6 and TRBJ2-2; no clear D gene. With 2 bases removed from V and 6 bases from J, the gap between germline ends came to 16 bases. The CDR3 totals 16 residues. Germline V gene sequence: CDR1 SGHVS, CDR2 FNYEAQ. CDR3 nucleotide sequence: TGTGCCAGCAGCTTAATGGCAATGAATGGGGCCGGGGAGCTGTTTTTT. Its translation is CASSLMAMNGAGELFF.

This clone is a singleton in its sample. The chain combines TRBV6-6 with TRBJ1-2; possible D gene TRBD1, 5 bases. The length of the CDR3 is 13 residues. V was shortened by 2 bases and J by 6 bases, with 10 bases between the two germline ends. Looked up from germline, CDR1 is MNHNY and CDR2 is SVGAGI (reference sequence). Here the CDR3 DNA reads TGTGCCAGCAGTTACGCAGGGAACGATGGCTACACCTTC. This encodes CASSYAGNDGYTF.

The chain joins TRBV6-4 to TRBJ2-2, with TRBD2 identical over 11 bases. The CDR3 runs 19 residues. Per germline, CDR1 MRHNA and CDR2 SNTAGT. The V and J ends lost 3 bases and 3 bases, in that order; junction bases with no gene match: 12. CDR3 region: CASSERLAGGPLYTGELFF. CDR3 bases: TGTGCCAGCAGTGAGCGGCTAGCGGGGGGACCGCTCTACACCGGGGAGCTGTTTTTT.

The chain uses TRBV19 and TRBJ1-1; 7 bases align to TRBD1. Trimming removed 6 bases from V and 5 bases from J; junction bases left unmatched: 6. The CDR3 is 13 residues long. CDR1 is LNHDA, CDR2 SQIVND, per germline (reference sequence). CDR3: CASRTTQGTEAFF. CDR3 nucleotides: TGTGCCAGTAGGACCACACAGGGGACTGAAGCTTTCTTT. Variable domain in full (rest from reference TRBV19 and TRBJ1-1): DGGITQSPKYLFRKEGQNVTLSCEQNLNHDAMYWYRQDPGQGLRLIYYSQIVNDFQKGDIAEGYSVSREKKESFPLTVTSAQKNPTAFYLCASRTTQGTEAFFGQGTRLTVV.

The CDR3 loop reads CASSLGQGAHGYTF. For the CDR3, the DNA is TGTGCCAGCAGTCTGGGACAGGGTGCTCATGGCTACACCTTC. The rearrangement joins TRBV2 to TRBJ1-2; 9 positions agree with TRBD1. Germline-derived CDR1 and CDR2 are SNHLY and FYNNEI. This CDR3 region has 14 residues. With 5 bases clipped from V and 6 bases from J, the junction kept 7 bases outside the gene matches.

This sequence joins TRBV29-1 and TRBJ1-5; D uncertain. With 5 bases removed from V and 0 bases from J, the gap between germline ends came to 11 bases. This CDR3 has 14 residues. Germline loops: CDR1 SQVTM, CDR2 ANQGSEA. CDR3 DNA sequence: TGCAGCGTTAAGGACGCAAATAGCAATCAGCCCCAGCATTTT. Protein sequence: CSVKDANSNQPQHF. The entire variable domain, with the rest obtained from reference TRBV29-1 and TRBJ1-5, is as follows: SAVISQKPSRDICQRGTSLTIQCQVDSQVTMMFWYRQQPGQSLTLIATANQGSEATYESGFVIDKFPISRPNLTFSTLTVSNMSPEDSSIYLCSVKDANSNQPQHFGDGTRLSIL.

This clone has only a few counts. This rearrangement joins TRBV15 to TRBJ1-1; D is unresolved. Germline V gives CDR1 LNHNV, CDR2 YYDKDF (reference sequence). V lost 0 bases, J lost 10 bases, and 15 bases lay in between. The CDR3 length is 14 residues. CDR3 sequence (DNA): TGTGCCACCAGCAGAGATCTTGAGAACAGAATAGCTTTCTTT. As protein: CATSRDLENRIAFF.

The rearrangement joins TRBV5-1 to TRBJ2-7; D possibly corresponds to TRBD2 (6 bases). The CDR3 totals 12 residues. Deletions cut 2 bases from V and 7 bases from J, with 10 bases between. Germline CDR1 and CDR2: SGHRS and YFSETQ. The CDR3: CASSFSGGEQYF. CDR3 nucleotides: TGCGCCAGCAGCTTCTCTGGGGGGGAGCAGTACTTC.

The chain links TRBV5-1 to TRBJ1-4; D is unclear. There are 18 residues in the CDR3. Germline V gene sequence: CDR1 SGHRS, CDR2 YFSETQ. V lost 0 bases and J 7 bases, leaving 22 bases between the germline ends. CDR3 residues: CASSLATLIGDRGEKLFF. DNA of the CDR3: TGCGCCAGCAGCTTGGCGACCCTCATTGGGGATCGGGGTGAAAAACTGTTTTTT.

The chain carries TRBV6-5 and TRBJ1-1, with 7 bases matching TRBD1. CDR3 length: 15 residues. V lost 2 bases, J lost 1 base, and 4 bases stayed unmatched. Germline CDR1 reads MNHEY; CDR2 reads SVGAGI. In DNA, the CDR3 is TGTGCCAGCAGTTACGGGGGACAGACGAACACTGAAGCTTTCTTT. It translates to CASSYGGQTNTEAFF.

The chain uses TRBV5-4 and TRBJ2-7; 7 positions agree with TRBD1. The V and J ends lost 0 bases and 7 bases, in that order; junction bases with no gene match: 4. In germline, CDR1 is SGHNT, CDR2 YYREEE (reference sequence). The length of the CDR3 is 13 residues. In DNA, the CDR3 is TGTGCCAGCAGCTTGGAGGGGGCGAGGGAGCAGTACTTC. Its translation is CASSLEGAREQYF.

The V and J genes are TRBV5-8 and TRBJ2-1; a weak D match, TRBD1 (5 bases). With 3 bases removed from V and 4 bases from J, the gap between germline ends came to 11 bases. CDR3 size: 14 residues. Germline CDR1 reads SGHTS; CDR2 reads YDEGEE. The CDR3: CASSWQTVYNEQFF. DNA of the CDR3: TGTGCCAGCAGCTGGCAGACAGTTTACAATGAGCAGTTCTTC. Filled out from reference TRBV5-8 and TRBJ2-1, the complete variable domain reads EAGVTQSPTHLIKTRGQQATLRCSPISGHTSVYWYQQALGLGLQFLLWYDEGEERNRGNFPPRFSGRQFPNYSSELNVNALELEDSALYLCASSWQTVYNEQFFGPGTRLTVL.

This CDR3 reads CASSVQLRETQYF. The CDR3 coding sequence is TGTGCCAGCAGCGTCCAGTTACGAGAGACCCAGTACTTC. This chain joins TRBV9 and TRBJ2-5; D remains unclear. The germline gives CDR1 SGDLS, CDR2 YYNGEE. V was clipped by 2 bases and J by 4 bases, with 9 bases between them. There are 13 residues in the CDR3.

The V call is TRBV5-5, the J call TRBJ2-7, with unresolved D. V was cut by 2 bases and J by 1 base, with 4 bases left in between. The CDR3 sequence is 12 residues long. Germline CDR1 and CDR2: SGHKS and YYEKEE (reference sequence). This chain's CDR3 is CASSFTSYEQYF. The CDR3, as DNA: TGTGCCAGCAGCTTTACGTCCTACGAGCAGTACTTC.

As regards this clone: Other DNA variants within this sample encode the same CDR3. The chain carries TRBV9 and TRBJ2-3, with TRBD2 matching over 7 bases. Germline CDR1 reads SGDLS; CDR2 reads YYNGEE. The CDR3 covers 15 residues. V lost 0 bases to trimming and J lost 0 bases; unmatched junction nucleotides: 1. The CDR3 spells CASSVGAGSTDTQYF. CDR3 DNA: TGTGCCAGCAGCGTAGGAGCGGGGAGCACAGATACGCAGTATTTT. Supplemented by reference TRBV9 and TRBJ2-3, the full variable domain reads DSGVTQTPKHLITATGQRVTLRCSPRSGDLSVYWYQQSLDQGLQFLIQYYNGEERAKGNILERFSAQQFPDLHSELNLSSLELGDSALYFCASSVGAGSTDTQYFGPGTRLTVL.

The gene calls are TRBV18 and TRBJ2-3; a possible D gene is TRBD1 (5 bases). The CDR3 is 16 amino acids. With 2 bases removed from V and 0 bases from J, the gap between germline ends came to 12 bases. Germline CDR1 KGHSH, CDR2 LQKENI. CDR3 sequence: CASSPVIGASTDTQYF. The CDR3, as DNA: TGTGCCAGCTCACCAGTTATAGGGGCTAGCACAGATACGCAGTATTTT.

The genes are TRBV19 and TRBJ1-6, with D unclear. Per the germline V gene, CDR1 is LNHDA and CDR2 is SQIVND (reference sequence). V dropped 2 bases and J dropped 10 bases, with 6 bases sitting between them. This CDR3 is built from 12 residues. The CDR3 DNA reads as TGTGCCAGTAGTATATACGAGTCACCCCTCCACTTT. Translated: CASSIYESPLHF.

This chain links TRBV5-1 with TRBJ1-4; TRBD1 agrees at 7 bases. The CDR3 totals 15 residues. Germline V gene sequence: CDR1 SGHRS, CDR2 YFSETQ. The ends lost 5 bases at V and 2 bases at J; junction bases unmatched: 6. For the CDR3, the DNA is TGCGCCAGCAGAAAACAGGGGTACACTAATGAAAAACTGTTTTTT. Amino acid sequence: CASRKQGYTNEKLFF.

This clone was picked up a small number of times. The chain is built from TRBV4-1 and TRBJ1-6; unclear D gene. Trimming took off 0 bases at V and 0 bases at J, with 6 bases between the two ends. This CDR3 is 16 amino acids long. Germline V gene lookup returns CDR1 MGHRA and CDR2 YSYEKL. The CDR3 is CASSQDTSSYNSPLHF. The DNA of the CDR3 is TGCGCCAGCAGCCAAGATACCAGCTCCTATAATTCACCCCTCCACTTT.

This clone was picked up one time. The CDR3 region has the DNA TGTGCCAGCTCACCACTCACGGGACAGGGTAACTATGGCTACACCTTC. Amino acids: CASSPLTGQGNYGYTF. The chain is built from TRBV18 and TRBJ1-2; 9 bases are a match to TRBD1. CDR1 and CDR2 (germline): KGHSH, LQKENI. This CDR3 comprises 16 residues. Losses at the gene ends were 1 base for V and 1 base for J; bases not matched to a gene: 4.

The chain recombines TRBV10-3 with TRBJ2-1, with 7 bases lining up with TRBD1. The V and J ends lost 8 bases and 1 base, in that order; junction bases with no gene match: 8. Germline-derived CDR1 and CDR2 are ENHRY and SYGVKD. This CDR3 is built from 15 residues. The CDR3 spells CAIGADRASYNEQFF. The CDR3, as DNA: TGTGCCATCGGAGCCGACAGGGCGTCCTACAATGAGCAGTTCTTC.

This sequence joins TRBV4-1 and TRBJ2-6; D is unclear. This CDR3 contains 15 residues. Trimming stripped 0 bases from V and 8 bases from J, with 11 bases between. Germline CDR1 reads MGHRA; CDR2 reads YSYEKL. The CDR3 protein is CASSQDVVGTNVLTF. The DNA of the CDR3 is TGCGCCAGCAGCCAAGACGTGGTAGGAACCAACGTCCTGACTTTC.

V gene TRBV6-5 combines with J gene TRBJ1-5; the D is unclear. Trimming took 2 bases from V and 4 from J, leaving 12 bases between them. Germline V gene data show CDR1 as MNHEY and CDR2 as SVGAGI. The CDR3 spans 15 residues. The DNA for the CDR3 is TGTGCCAGCAGTTACAGGCCCAAAGAGAATCAGCCCCAGCATTTT. Its protein product is CASSYRPKENQPQHF.

The rearrangement joins TRBV6-5 to TRBJ1-6; 7 bases agree with TRBD1. This CDR3 is built from 16 residues. The ends lost 2 bases at V and 9 bases at J; junction bases unmatched: 10. The germline gives CDR1 MNHEY, CDR2 SVGAGI. CDR3 in amino acids: CASSYQFSGGGSPLHF. The CDR3 DNA reads TGTGCCAGCAGTTACCAATTCTCAGGGGGGGGTTCACCCCTCCACTTT.

The gene calls are TRBV2 and TRBJ2-1, with TRBD2 as a possible D gene (6 bases). The length of the CDR3 is 15 residues. Trimming pared 4 bases from V and 0 bases from J, leaving 10 bases between. From germline, CDR1 is SNHLY and CDR2 FYNNEI. Written as DNA, the CDR3 is TGTGCCAGCAGTGGCGGGACCCCCTCCTACAATGAGCAGTTCTTC. This sequence encodes CASSGGTPSYNEQFF.